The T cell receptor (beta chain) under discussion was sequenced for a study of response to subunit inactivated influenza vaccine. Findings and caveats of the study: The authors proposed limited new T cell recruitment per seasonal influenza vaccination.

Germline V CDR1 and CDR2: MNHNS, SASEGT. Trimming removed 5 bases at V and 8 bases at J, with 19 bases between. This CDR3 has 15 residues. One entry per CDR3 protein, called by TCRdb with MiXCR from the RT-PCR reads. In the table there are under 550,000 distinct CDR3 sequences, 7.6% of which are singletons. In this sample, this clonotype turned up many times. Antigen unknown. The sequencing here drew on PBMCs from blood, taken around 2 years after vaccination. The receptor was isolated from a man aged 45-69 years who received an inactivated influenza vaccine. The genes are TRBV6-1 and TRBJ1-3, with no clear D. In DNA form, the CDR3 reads TGTGCCAGCAGTCGCGAACCTTGGATGAGCGACACCATATATTTT. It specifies CASSREPWMSDTIYF.